A single sample gave rise to the 32 T cell receptor beta chains below, sequenced in a study of long-term antiretroviral therapy in people with HIV (dated by TCRdb to between 2021 and 2024). The immunoSEQ hsTCRB v3.0 assay was used at survey level resolution to sequence the TRB variable region. In TCRdb, the immuneACCESS table is reduced to in-frame sequences with V and J assigned. These tables do not hold every clone; where another copy was compared, an unresolved V gene accounts for under half, and the others remain unexplained. Within this sample are over 7,000 clones, with over 75% of them counted one time only. Of the sample, more than 15% falls within the top ten clones. This specimen was unsorted PBMCs, taken 0.1 years after starting antiretroviral therapy. These TCRs come from a man aged 35-49 years with HIV.

V and J are TRBV19 and TRBJ2-7; no reliable D call. Germline V gene lookup returns CDR1 LNHDA and CDR2 SQIVND (reference sequence). The CDR3 extends over 13 amino acids. With 4 bases removed from V and 0 bases from J, the gap between germline ends came to 7 bases. The CDR3 nucleotides read TGTGCCAGTAGTAAGGCGAACTCCTACGAGCAGTACTTC. Encoded protein: CASSKANSYEQYF. Drawing the rest from reference TRBV19 and TRBJ2-7, the complete variable domain is DGGITQSPKYLFRKEGQNVTLSCEQNLNHDAMYWYRQDPGQGLRLIYYSQIVNDFQKGDIAEGYSVSREKKESFPLTVTSAQKNPTAFYLCASSKANSYEQYFGPGTRLTVT.

The rearrangement uses TRBV19 and TRBJ1-6, with TRBD1 as a possible D gene (5 bases). The CDR3 contains 14 residues. Germline values: CDR1 LNHDA, CDR2 SQIVND (reference sequence). The V end lost 3 bases, the J end lost 9 bases, and 12 bases lay between the germline ends. This CDR3 is CASSIRGGGSPLHF. CDR3 sequence (DNA): TGTGCCAGTAGTATTCGGGGTGGGGGTTCACCCCTCCACTTT.

As DNA, the CDR3 is TGTGCCAGCAGTCACGGAACCGGGGAGCTGTTTTTT. Protein product: CASSHGTGELFF. The V call is TRBV6-1, the J call TRBJ2-2; D uncertain. The CDR3 loop spans 12 amino acids. The V and J ends lost 5 bases and 5 bases respectively, with 6 bases between them. Germline CDR1 MNHNS, CDR2 SASEGT.

V usage is TRBV19 and J usage is TRBJ1-1; D may be TRBD1 (6 bases). Germline loops: CDR1 LNHDA, CDR2 SQIVND (reference sequence). The V and J ends lost 5 bases and 2 bases respectively, with 12 bases between them. CDR3 length: 14 residues. The CDR3 DNA follows: TGTGCCAGTAGTCGATGGACAGTTAACACTGAAGCTTTCTTT. This encodes CASSRWTVNTEAFF.

J is TRBJ2-7 and V is TRBV4-2; 9 bases align to TRBD1. The junction had 7 bases not matched to a gene; V was cut back by 1 base and J by 6 bases. Germline CDR1 reads LGHNA; CDR2 reads YNFKEQ. This CDR3 contains 15 residues. This CDR3 reads CASSQGGQGLGEQYF. In DNA form, the CDR3 reads TGTGCCAGCAGCCAAGGGGGACAGGGATTAGGCGAGCAGTACTTC.

The rearrangement links TRBV4-2 to TRBJ2-7; the D is unclear. The CDR3 totals 12 residues. V dropped 1 base and J dropped 5 bases, with 6 bases sitting between them. CDR1 is LGHNA, CDR2 YNFKEQ, per germline. CDR3 DNA sequence: TGTGCCAGCAGCCAAGGGTATAACGAGCAGTACTTC. Protein product: CASSQGYNEQYF.

The gene calls are TRBV30 and TRBJ2-1, with D possibly TRBD2 on 5 matching bases. CDR3 length: 11 amino acids. Germline V gene lookup returns CDR1 GTSNPN and CDR2 SVGIG (reference sequence). Trimming left V 3 bases short and J 8 bases short, with 8 bases between. CDR3 loop: CAWRDLDEQFF. The CDR3 nucleotides read TGTGCCTGGAGGGACTTGGATGAGCAGTTCTTC.

V and J are TRBV30 and TRBJ1-5; 7 nucleotides line up with TRBD1. V gave up 2 bases and J gave up 5 bases; unmatched junction bases: 3. Per the germline V gene, CDR1 is GTSNPN and CDR2 is SVGIG (reference sequence). The CDR3 length is 13 residues. CDR3 coding DNA: TGTGCCTGGAGTCAAACAGGGGATCAGCCCCAGCATTTT. It translates to CAWSQTGDQPQHF.

V gene TRBV27 combines with J gene TRBJ2-1; TRBD2 matches 9 bases. The CDR3 runs 12 residues. Germline CDR1 reads MNHEY; CDR2 reads SMNVEV (reference sequence). V trimming: 5 bases; J trimming: 10 bases; junction bases outside the gene matches: 3. CDR3 amino acids: CASSPGLAEQFF. Written as DNA, the CDR3 is TGTGCCAGCAGTCCAGGACTAGCGGAGCAGTTCTTC.

V is TRBV6-1 and J is TRBJ1-2, with D possibly being TRBD1 (5 bases). Germline V gene sequence: CDR1 MNHNS, CDR2 SASEGT. Trimming took 9 bases from V and 8 from J, leaving 13 bases between them. This CDR3 comprises 11 residues. This CDR3 reads CASREGKGYTF. CDR3 nucleotide sequence: TGTGCCAGTCGAGAGGGGAAAGGCTACACCTTC.

This clone has a handful of counts. The V and J genes are TRBV4-3 and TRBJ1-2, with D possibly TRBD1 on 5 matching bases. The V gene's germline CDR1 is LGHNA and CDR2 YSLEER. CDR3 length equals 13 residues. Between the trimmed V and J ends, which lost 1 base and 8 bases, there was a span of 11 bases. The CDR3 DNA sequence: TGCGCCAGCAGCCAAGGGGGGTACGGAGGCTACACCTTC. It codes for CASSQGGYGGYTF.

The chain links TRBV9 to TRBJ2-7; no reliable D call. V lost 3 bases and J 2 bases, leaving 12 bases between the germline ends. The CDR3 runs 14 residues. Germline V gives CDR1 SGDLS, CDR2 YYNGEE. The DNA of the CDR3 is TGTGCCAGCAGCGAAACCGGGTCCCCCTACGAGCAGTACTTC. Translating gives CASSETGSPYEQYF.

The gene calls are TRBV9 and TRBJ2-7; weak D call: TRBD2 (6 bases). Trimming took 0 bases from V and 2 from J, leaving 9 bases between them. The germline gives CDR1 SGDLS, CDR2 YYNGEE. CDR3 size: 14 residues. The chain's CDR3 is CASSVGDSTYEQYF. As DNA, the CDR3 is TGTGCCAGCAGCGTAGGGGACTCAACCTACGAGCAGTACTTC. The entire variable domain, with the rest obtained from reference TRBV9 and TRBJ2-7, is as follows: DSGVTQTPKHLITATGQRVTLRCSPRSGDLSVYWYQQSLDQGLQFLIQYYNGEERAKGNILERFSAQQFPDLHSELNLSSLELGDSALYFCASSVGDSTYEQYFGPGTRLTVT.

The chain combines TRBV7-9 with TRBJ2-5, with 9 positions matching TRBD1. The J call is uncertain, as TRBJ2-7 better fits the DNA end. Germline V gene data show CDR1 as SEHNR and CDR2 as FQNEAQ (reference sequence). The CDR3 has 15 residues. The CDR3 sequence is CASSLVGQGLGEQYF. CDR3 DNA: TGTGCCAGCAGCCTAGTGGGACAGGGACTGGGCGAGCAGTACTTC.

This clone was detected only a few times. The chain employs TRBV27 and TRBJ2-1, with D perhaps matching TRBD2 (7 bases). CDR1 MNHEY and CDR2 SMNVEV come from the germline V gene (reference sequence). The CDR3 runs 14 residues. Between the trimmed V and J ends, which lost 4 bases and 5 bases, there was a span of 12 bases. CDR3 nucleotides: TGTGCCAGCAGTTGGGGGGGCGTAGACAATGAGCAGTTCTTC. This codes for CASSWGGVDNEQFF.

Concerning this clone itself: At one boundary the junction diverges from the germline segment, which might be a read error. The chain couples TRBV25-1 to TRBJ2-7; the D gene is possibly TRBD1 (5 bases). CDR1 and CDR2 (germline): MGHDK, SYGVNS. The CDR3 runs to 12 residues. The CDR3 DNA follows: TGTGCCAGCAGAGTAGATTCACAGGTTCTGCACTTC. Its translation is CASRVDSQVLHF.

The rearrangement uses TRBV19 and TRBJ2-3; possible D gene TRBD1, 6 bases. With 3 bases removed from V and 4 bases from J, the gap between germline ends came to 11 bases. The length of the CDR3 is 14 residues. CDR1 LNHDA and CDR2 SQIVND come from the germline V gene (reference sequence). CDR3 nucleotides: TGTGCCAGTAGTATCCGGACAGCCTCAGATACGCAGTATTTT. It codes for CASSIRTASDTQYF. The variable domain in full, completed from reference TRBV19 and TRBJ2-3, reads DGGITQSPKYLFRKEGQNVTLSCEQNLNHDAMYWYRQDPGQGLRLIYYSQIVNDFQKGDIAEGYSVSREKKESFPLTVTSAQKNPTAFYLCASSIRTASDTQYFGPGTRLTVL.

The V gene is TRBV9, the J gene TRBJ1-2; perhaps TRBD1 as D (5 bases). CDR3 length: 17 residues. Germline-derived CDR1 and CDR2 are SGDLS and YYNGEE. With 0 bases removed from V and 1 base from J, the gap between germline ends came to 16 bases. CDR3 DNA sequence: TGTGCCAGCAGCGTAGGAAGGCAGGGACCGCTTAACTATGGCTACACCTTC. The encoded protein is CASSVGRQGPLNYGYTF.

This clone is classed as large. This specimen includes other DNA sequences encoding the same CDR3. CDR3 coding DNA: TGTGCCAGTAGTATCGGGGCCCGGGGTTACGAGCAGTACTTC. Translation gives CASSIGARGYEQYF. V gene TRBV19 combines with J gene TRBJ2-7; the D call may be TRBD1 or TRBD2 (5 bases each). V lost 3 bases and J lost 4, with 13 bases in between. This CDR3 comprises 14 residues. Germline V gene data show CDR1 as LNHDA and CDR2 as SQIVND (reference sequence).

The chain combines TRBV4-2 with TRBJ1-3; no reliable D call. This CDR3 contains 16 residues. Looked up from germline, CDR1 is LGHNA and CDR2 is YNFKEQ. The V end was cut by 1 base, the J end by 0 bases, with 10 bases between. The CDR3 DNA reads TGTGCCAGCAGCCAAGTTGATACGGCCTCTGGAAACACCATATATTTT. Translation: CASSQVDTASGNTIYF.

This sequence joins TRBV5-6 and TRBJ2-1, with TRBD1 matching over 8 bases. The germline CDR1 and CDR2 sequences are SGHDT and YYEEEE. V gave up 4 bases and J gave up 2 bases; unmatched junction bases: 5. This CDR3 has 15 amino acids. CDR3 nucleotides: TGTGCCAGCAGCCCAGGGACAGGCCCCTACAATGAGCAGTTCTTC. Translated, it gives CASSPGTGPYNEQFF.

Sample share makes this clone medium-sized (0.01 to 0.1%). The V call is TRBV6-1, the J call TRBJ2-1; 11 bases align to TRBD2. This CDR3 has 15 residues. J lost 5 bases, V lost 7 bases, and 7 bases had no gene match. Germline lookup yields CDR1 MNHNS and CDR2 SASEGT. In nucleotides, the CDR3 is TGTGCCAGCACCCTACTAGCGGGGGCCGACAATGAGCAGTTCTTC. This translates into CASTLLAGADNEQFF.

The gene calls are TRBV12-5 and TRBJ2-7, with 10 bases identical to TRBD1. With V trimmed by 9 bases and J by 4 bases, 6 bases remained unmatched. Germline CDR1 LGHNT, CDR2 FRNRAP. The CDR3 totals 13 residues. The chain's CDR3 is CASERDRGYEQYF. CDR3 sequence (DNA): TGTGCTAGCGAAAGGGACAGGGGATACGAGCAGTACTTC.

V gene TRBV2 combines with J gene TRBJ2-1, with 10 bases that match TRBD2. Trimming at V came to 6 bases and at J to 2 bases, leaving 1 base not matched to a gene. CDR1 and CDR2 from the germline V gene are SNHLY and FYNNEI. This CDR3 contains 14 residues. CDR3 residues: CASSTSGAYNEQFF. DNA of the CDR3: TGTGCCAGCAGCACTAGCGGGGCCTACAATGAGCAGTTCTTC.

This chain connects TRBV6-5 to TRBJ2-1; D could derive from TRBD1 or TRBD2 (5 bases each). Between the trimmed V and J ends, which lost 6 bases and 7 bases, there was a span of 13 bases. CDR1 MNHEY and CDR2 SVGAGI come from the germline V gene. CDR3 length: 13 residues. In nucleotides, the CDR3 is TGTGCCAGCAGCCCAAATGGGGGTAATGAGCAGTTCTTC. It yields the protein CASSPNGGNEQFF.

The CDR3 DNA reads TGTGCTAGTGGTTTCCTCAACATTCAGTACTTC. It codes for CASGFLNIQYF. The chain has TRBV12-5 and TRBJ2-4, with no clear D. The CDR3 runs 11 residues. From germline, CDR1 is LGHNT and CDR2 FRNRAP. V gave up 3 bases and J gave up 7 bases, with 4 bases separating them.

The chain carries TRBV27 and TRBJ2-3, with 8 bases aligning to TRBD1. J lost 6 bases, V lost 10 bases, and 9 bases had no gene match. Germline assignment: CDR1 MNHEY and CDR2 SMNVEV (reference sequence). CDR3 length: 13 amino acids. The CDR3: CATKRQGRDTQYF. In nucleotides, the CDR3 is TGTGCCACCAAAAGACAGGGGCGTGATACGCAGTATTTT.

The V gene is TRBV29-1, the J gene TRBJ1-3; 7 bases fit TRBD1. The CDR3 consists of 13 residues. The germline CDR1 and CDR2 sequences are SQVTM and ANQGSEA. V shed 5 bases, J shed 2 bases, and the junction held 3 bases outside the gene matches. CDR3 sequence: CSVRTGAGNTIYF. The DNA for the CDR3 is TGCAGCGTTCGGACAGGCGCTGGAAACACCATATATTTT.

The chain employs TRBV7-8 and TRBJ2-7; 7 positions agree with TRBD2. Germline CDR1 is SGHVS and CDR2 is FQNEAQ. The junction had 0 bases not matched to a gene; V was cut back by 1 base and J by 9 bases. This CDR3 comprises 11 residues. In DNA, the CDR3 is TGTGCCAGCAGCTTAGGGGGGGGGCAGTACTTC. Amino acids: CASSLGGGQYF.

The chain recombines TRBV27 with TRBJ2-7; 10 positions match TRBD1. Losses at the gene ends were 6 bases for V and 4 bases for J; bases not matched to a gene: 9. Germline V gene sequence: CDR1 MNHEY, CDR2 SMNVEV (reference sequence). The CDR3 spans 15 residues. CDR3 DNA sequence: TGTGCCAGCAGGGTATTCGGGACAGGGGATTACGAGCAGTACTTC. Translating it yields CASRVFGTGDYEQYF.

This chain connects TRBV4-2 to TRBJ1-4; no clear D gene. The CDR3 is 13 amino acids. From germline, CDR1 is LGHNA and CDR2 YNFKEQ. V gave up 4 bases and J gave up 8 bases, with 11 bases separating them. The CDR3 here is CASSRGRGEKLFF. DNA of the CDR3: TGTGCCAGCAGCCGTGGACGTGGAGAAAAACTGTTTTTT.

This chain uses TRBV6-4 with TRBJ1-6; maybe TRBD1 (5 bases). Trimming pared 6 bases from V and 9 bases from J, leaving 12 bases between. The CDR3 sequence is 13 residues long. CDR1 and CDR2 (germline): MRHNA, SNTAGT. The DNA of the CDR3 is TGTGCCAGCAGGGGGGATTCCGGTTCACCCCTCCACTTT. It specifies CASRGDSGSPLHF.